These 14 T cell receptor beta chains were sequenced from one sample in a study of PD-1 blockade in classical Hodgkin lymphoma. In every patient, relapse followed autologous stem cell transplantation, while exposure to brentuximab vedotin differed. Here immunoSEQ multiplex PCR was the method, and the copy in TCRdb shows in-frame clones only, minus some. The table lists about 26,000 clones, roughly two thirds of them singletons, with around 11% in the top ten. This material consisted of peripheral blood mononuclear cells (PBMCs), taken before the second cycle of nivolumab. Source of these receptors: a human donor with classical Hodgkin lymphoma.

The CDR3 sequence: CASSSGQAYNEQFF. Written as DNA, the CDR3 is TGCGCCAGCAGCTCCGGACAAGCATACAATGAGCAGTTCTTC. The J gene is TRBJ2-1, the V gene TRBV5-1, with a tentative D call TRBD1 (5 bases). The CDR3 length is 14 residues. V lost 3 bases and J lost 4, with 11 bases in between. Germline-derived CDR1 and CDR2 are SGHRS and YFSETQ.

This sequence joins TRBV27 and TRBJ2-7; D uncertain. V was cut by 1 base and J by 3 bases, with 13 bases left in between. This CDR3 has 15 residues. CDR1 is MNHEY and CDR2 is SMNVEV in the germline V gene (reference sequence). The CDR3 DNA reads as TGTGCCAGCAGTTTATTAAGATTTGGCGGCTACGAGCAGTACTTC. This codes for CASSLLRFGGYEQYF.

The rearrangement uses TRBV19 and TRBJ2-1, with TRBD2 matching 12 bases. The CDR3 contains 19 residues. The V gene end was trimmed by 1 base and the J gene end by 0 bases; junction bases not matched to a gene: 7. Germline V gene data show CDR1 as LNHDA and CDR2 as SQIVND (reference sequence). As DNA, the CDR3 is TGTGCCAGTAGTATAGCTAGCGGGGGGGCCGTCCGCTCCTACAATGAGCAGTTCTTC. Translating gives CASSIASGGAVRSYNEQFF.

Here the CDR3 DNA reads TGTGCCAGCAGCTCGAGGAACAGGGGCACAGATACGCAGTATTTT. Protein: CASSSRNRGTDTQYF. The V call is TRBV7-2, the J call TRBJ2-3; TRBD1 is a possible D gene (6 bases). The CDR3 has 15 residues. V lost 4 bases, J lost 1 base, and 12 bases lay in between. Germline CDR1 and CDR2: SGHTA and FQGNSA.

The V call is TRBV19, the J call TRBJ1-5; a weak D match, TRBD1 (5 bases). The CDR3 loop spans 16 amino acids. Trimming took off 3 bases at V and 4 bases at J, with 16 bases between the two ends. Germline CDR1 and CDR2: LNHDA and SQIVND (reference sequence). Here the CDR3 reads CASSIDRGGMNQPQHF. CDR3 sequence (DNA): TGTGCCAGTAGTATCGACCGGGGCGGTATGAATCAGCCCCAGCATTTT.

This clone was counted only a few times. This chain joins TRBV10-3 and TRBJ2-1, with D uncertain. Looked up from germline, CDR1 is ENHRY and CDR2 is SYGVKD. The CDR3 contains 15 residues. With 2 bases removed from V and 2 bases from J, the gap between germline ends came to 10 bases. CDR3 sequence (DNA): TGTGCCATCAGTGAGGACGGCCTAGCCTACAATGAGCAGTTCTTC. This sequence encodes CAISEDGLAYNEQFF.

The chain links TRBV6-5 to TRBJ1-6; unclear D gene. Trimming took 2 bases from V and 7 from J, leaving 9 bases between them. CDR3 size: 14 residues. Germline V gene lookup returns CDR1 MNHEY and CDR2 SVGAGI. The CDR3 nucleotides read TGTGCCAGCAGTTACGCGTCACAGAATTCACCCCTCCACTTT. Translated: CASSYASQNSPLHF.

V gene TRBV6-5 combines with J gene TRBJ2-7; unclear D gene. CDR1 is MNHEY, CDR2 SVGAGI, per germline. The CDR3 is 15 amino acids. V lost 5 bases, J lost 1 base, and 15 bases lay in between. The CDR3 loop is CASSPSDGSSYEQYF. The CDR3 DNA reads TGTGCCAGCAGTCCTTCTGACGGGTCGTCCTACGAGCAGTACTTC.

In this sample, this clone turned up once. The CDR3 DNA sequence: TGTGCCAGTAGTATACCCGGGAGAGGGAACACCGGGGAGCTGTTTTTT. Translation: CASSIPGRGNTGELFF. The J gene is TRBJ2-2, the V gene TRBV19, with TRBD2 as a possible D gene (6 bases). The length of the CDR3 is 16 residues. Trimming removed 2 bases at V and 1 base at J, with 11 bases between. Germline V gene lookup returns CDR1 LNHDA and CDR2 SQIVND (reference sequence).

The chain uses TRBV5-6 and TRBJ1-2, with TRBD1 matching over 7 bases. The CDR3 has 13 residues. Germline assignment: CDR1 SGHDT and CDR2 YYEEEE. The V gene end was trimmed by 4 bases and the J gene end by 6 bases; junction bases not matched to a gene: 6. CDR3 sequence: CASSTSRGDGYTF. In DNA, the CDR3 is TGTGCCAGCAGCACTTCCAGGGGGGATGGCTACACCTTC.

This chain links TRBV19 with TRBJ1-2, with D unresolved. This CDR3 is 13 amino acids long. V was pared by 5 bases and J by 2 bases, with 9 bases between. Looked up from germline, CDR1 is LNHDA and CDR2 is SQIVND (reference sequence). The CDR3 DNA follows: TGTGCCAGTAGTGCACAGAGGAACTATGGCTACACCTTC. Translation gives CASSAQRNYGYTF.

V gene TRBV28 combines with J gene TRBJ2-2; a possible D gene is TRBD1 (6 bases). The CDR3 extends over 15 amino acids. Trimming removed 6 bases from V and 0 bases from J, with 11 bases in between. Germline values: CDR1 MDHEN, CDR2 SYDVKM. Written as DNA, the CDR3 is TGTGCCAGCAGCAACAGGGCTACGAACACCGGGGAGCTGTTTTTT. Protein product: CASSNRATNTGELFF.

V gene TRBV11-2 combines with J gene TRBJ2-7; D might be TRBD1 (5 bases). CDR3 length: 16 amino acids. The germline V gene encodes CDR1 SGHAT and CDR2 FQNNGV. Trimming took off 3 bases at V and 7 bases at J, with 22 bases between the two ends. The CDR3 is CASSFIRGRGPGEQYF. The CDR3 region has the DNA TGTGCCAGCAGCTTTATCCGTGGAAGGGGCCCTGGGGAGCAGTACTTC.

This clone was counted between two and nine times. The chain links TRBV11-1 to TRBJ1-1, with D tentatively TRBD1 (5 bases). CDR1 and CDR2 from the germline V gene are SGHAT and FQDESV (reference sequence). V lost 1 base, J lost 5 bases, and 8 bases lay in between. The CDR3 loop spans 13 amino acids. As DNA, the CDR3 is TGTGCCAGCAGCTTAGATGGGGGGACTGAAGCTTTCTTT. It codes for CASSLDGGTEAFF.